This TCR beta chain was obtained from a study of blood T cell repertoires in COVID-19. Whole-study context: COVID-19 samples collected from the United States, Italy and Spain covered acute and convalescent phases.

Study members were between roughly 18 and 100 years old and lived in 24 US regions. Exposed enrollees had met someone with a PCR-confirmed or clinician-diagnosed COVID-19 case at some point within the 2 weeks before study entry. As originally analysed: The authors estimated nucleated cell counts from reference gene primer amplification. The method was immunoSEQ multiplex PCR; TCRdb's version includes in-frame clones alone and lacks a portion of them. D and trimming were read from the DNA, whereas the V and J calls and clone size are those reported in that table. The repertoire holds some 360,000 clones, with around nine tenths as singletons. The CDR3 sequence is 13 residues long. With V trimmed by 6 bases and J by 4 bases, 2 bases remained unmatched. Looked up from germline, CDR1 is MDHEN and CDR2 is SYDVKM.

Sequencing input: PBMCs or T cells enriched from blood (not recorded which). The source of this sequence is a woman in her twenties or thirties who had been exposed to COVID-19. This sequence joins TRBV28 and TRBJ2-1; TRBD2 matches at 8 bases. As DNA, the CDR3 is TGTGCCAGCAGGACTAGCGATTACAATGAGCAGTTCTTC. Its protein is CASRTSDYNEQFF.